This TCR beta chain came from a study of blood T cell repertoires in COVID-19. Study-level background: Acute and convalescent COVID-19 samples came from the United States, Italy and Spain. In each case, the material was cDNA or gDNA derived from T cells, B-cell-depleted T cells, or PBMCs.

The CDR3 totals 19 residues. In the original analysis: Amplification of reference gene primers provided the estimated nucleated cell counts. Sequenced by immunoSEQ multiplex PCR; TCRdb stores in-frame clones only, minus some. That table gives V, J and clone size, and the DNA gave D and trimming. Of 200,000 to 300,000 clones in the sample, over 75% were seen once. This clonotype was sampled from a woman between 45 and 60 years old with acute or convalescent COVID-19. The chain joins TRBV21-1 to TRBJ2-4; no DNA check was done on the table's D call, TRBD1. TRBV21-1 is recorded as a pseudogene. The sample taken for sequencing was peripheral blood. The CDR3 DNA follows: TGTGCCAGCAGCAAAGTGGAAGGGACAGGGGGTGAGGCCAAAAACATTCAGTACTTC. It codes for CASSKVEGTGGEAKNIQYF.